This T cell receptor beta chain was documented in a study of blood T cells in healthy people across ages. Between the trimmed V and J ends, which lost 4 bases and 13 bases, there was a span of 10 bases. CDR3 size: 11 residues. The germline CDR1 and CDR2 sequences are SEHNR and FQNEAQ (reference sequence). The authors ran a second PCR of roughly 6 to 11 cycles using a sample-barcoded 5' primer and a J-beta primer mix. TCRdb independently ran MiXCR on the 5' RACE reads; one entry per CDR3 protein. The sample has fewer than 650,000 distinct CDR3 sequences; approximately 26% are singletons. These records were also assigned to another study, of T cells of mothers and their children.

The V gene is TRBV7-9, the J gene TRBJ1-4; D unclear. Specimen: blood. The origin of this receptor is a boy between 2 and 10 years old in good health. DNA for the CDR3: TGTGCCAGCAGCTCGACGGCGGGACTGTTTTTT. It specifies CASSSTAGLFF.